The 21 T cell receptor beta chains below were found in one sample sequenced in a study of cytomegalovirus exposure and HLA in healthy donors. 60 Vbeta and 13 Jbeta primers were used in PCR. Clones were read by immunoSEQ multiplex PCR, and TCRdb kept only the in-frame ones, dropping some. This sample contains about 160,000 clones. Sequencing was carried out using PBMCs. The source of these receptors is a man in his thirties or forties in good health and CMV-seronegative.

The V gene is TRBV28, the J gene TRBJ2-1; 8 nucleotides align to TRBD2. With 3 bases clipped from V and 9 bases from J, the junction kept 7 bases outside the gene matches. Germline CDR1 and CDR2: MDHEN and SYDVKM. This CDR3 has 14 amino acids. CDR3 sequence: CASSLGGRIGEQFF. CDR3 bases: TGTGCCAGCAGTTTGGGCGGGAGGATAGGTGAGCAGTTCTTC.

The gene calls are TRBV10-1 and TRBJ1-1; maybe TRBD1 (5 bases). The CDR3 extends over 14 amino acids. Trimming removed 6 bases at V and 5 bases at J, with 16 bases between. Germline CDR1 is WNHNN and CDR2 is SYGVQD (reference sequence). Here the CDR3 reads CASSDSSAGTEAFF. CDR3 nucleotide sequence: TGCGCCAGCAGCGACAGTTCCGCGGGGACTGAAGCTTTCTTT.

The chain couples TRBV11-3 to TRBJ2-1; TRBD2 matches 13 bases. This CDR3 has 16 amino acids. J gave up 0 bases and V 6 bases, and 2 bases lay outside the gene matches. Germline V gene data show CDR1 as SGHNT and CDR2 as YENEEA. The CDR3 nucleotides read TGTGCCAGCAGGGGACTAGCGGGAAGCTCCTACAATGAGCAGTTCTTC. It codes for CASRGLAGSSYNEQFF.

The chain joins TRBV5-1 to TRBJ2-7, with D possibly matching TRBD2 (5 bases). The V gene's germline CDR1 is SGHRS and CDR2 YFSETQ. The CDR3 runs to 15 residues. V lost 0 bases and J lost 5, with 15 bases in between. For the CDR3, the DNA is TGCGCCAGCAGCTTGGGTCTCCCGGGGTCTAACGAGCAGTACTTC. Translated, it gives CASSLGLPGSNEQYF.

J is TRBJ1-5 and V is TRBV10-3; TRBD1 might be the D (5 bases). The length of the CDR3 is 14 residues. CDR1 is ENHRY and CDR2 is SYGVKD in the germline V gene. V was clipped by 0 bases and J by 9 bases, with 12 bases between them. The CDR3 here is CAISESGGGGPQHF. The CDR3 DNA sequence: TGTGCCATCAGTGAGTCGGGGGGGGGTGGGCCCCAGCATTTT.

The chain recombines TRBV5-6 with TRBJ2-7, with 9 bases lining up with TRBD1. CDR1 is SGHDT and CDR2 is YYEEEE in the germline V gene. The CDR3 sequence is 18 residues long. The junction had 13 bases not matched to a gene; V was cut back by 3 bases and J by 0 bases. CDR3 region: CASSSGSQGTGPSYEQYF. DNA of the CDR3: TGTGCCAGCAGCTCTGGAAGCCAGGGGACAGGGCCCTCCTACGAGCAGTACTTC.

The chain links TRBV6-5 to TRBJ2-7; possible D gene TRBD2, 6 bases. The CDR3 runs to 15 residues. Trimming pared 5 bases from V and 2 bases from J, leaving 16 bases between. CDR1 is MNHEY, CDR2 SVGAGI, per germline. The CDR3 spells CASSPGGTGTYEQYF. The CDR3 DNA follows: TGTGCCAGCAGTCCTGGGGGGACGGGTACCTACGAGCAGTACTTC.

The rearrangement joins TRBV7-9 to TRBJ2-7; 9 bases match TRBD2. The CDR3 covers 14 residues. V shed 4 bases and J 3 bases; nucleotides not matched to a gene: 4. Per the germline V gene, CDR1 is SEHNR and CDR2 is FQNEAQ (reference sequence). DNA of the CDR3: TGTGCCAGCAGCTCAGCGGGAGGAATCTACGAGCAGTACTTC. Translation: CASSSAGGIYEQYF.

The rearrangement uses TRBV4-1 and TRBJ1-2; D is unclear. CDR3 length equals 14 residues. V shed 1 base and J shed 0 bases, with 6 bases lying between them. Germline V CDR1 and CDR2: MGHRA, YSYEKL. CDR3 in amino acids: CASSQAGTNYGYTF. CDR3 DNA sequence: TGCGCCAGCAGCCAAGCAGGAACTAACTATGGCTACACCTTC.

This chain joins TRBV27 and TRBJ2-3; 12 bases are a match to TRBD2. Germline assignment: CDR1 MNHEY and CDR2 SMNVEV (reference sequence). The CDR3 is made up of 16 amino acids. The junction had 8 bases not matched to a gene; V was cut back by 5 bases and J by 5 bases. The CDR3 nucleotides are TGTGCCAGCAGTCATCTAGCGGGAGGGCGGAAAGATACGCAGTATTTT. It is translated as CASSHLAGGRKDTQYF.

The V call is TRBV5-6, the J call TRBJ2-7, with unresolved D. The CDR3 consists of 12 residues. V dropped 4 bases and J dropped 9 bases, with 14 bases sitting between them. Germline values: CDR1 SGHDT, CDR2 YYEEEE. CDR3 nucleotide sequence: TGTGCCAGCAGCAACGACAAACTCGGGCAGTACTTC. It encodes CASSNDKLGQYF.

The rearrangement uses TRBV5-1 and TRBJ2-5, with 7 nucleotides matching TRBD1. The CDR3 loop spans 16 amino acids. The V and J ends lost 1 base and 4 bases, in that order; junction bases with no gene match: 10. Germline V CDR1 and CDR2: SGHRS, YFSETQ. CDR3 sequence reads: CASSLSLDRAGETQYF. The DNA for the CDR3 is TGCGCCAGCAGCTTGTCGCTAGACAGGGCGGGAGAGACCCAGTACTTC.

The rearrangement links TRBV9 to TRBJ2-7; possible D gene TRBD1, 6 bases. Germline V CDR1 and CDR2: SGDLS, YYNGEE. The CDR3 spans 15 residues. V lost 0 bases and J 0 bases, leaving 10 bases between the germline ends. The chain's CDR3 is CASSVGQASSYEQYF. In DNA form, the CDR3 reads TGTGCCAGCAGCGTAGGACAGGCCAGCTCCTACGAGCAGTACTTC. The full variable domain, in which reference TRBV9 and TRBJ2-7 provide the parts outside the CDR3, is DSGVTQTPKHLITATGQRVTLRCSPRSGDLSVYWYQQSLDQGLQFLIQYYNGEERAKGNILERFSAQQFPDLHSELNLSSLELGDSALYFCASSVGQASSYEQYFGPGTRLTVT.

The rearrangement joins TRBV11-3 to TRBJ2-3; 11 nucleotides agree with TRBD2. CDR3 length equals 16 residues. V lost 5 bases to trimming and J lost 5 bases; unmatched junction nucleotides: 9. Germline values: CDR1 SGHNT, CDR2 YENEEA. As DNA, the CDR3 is TGTGCCAGCAGCCCGATACTAGCGGGAGTGGAAGATACGCAGTATTTT. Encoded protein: CASSPILAGVEDTQYF. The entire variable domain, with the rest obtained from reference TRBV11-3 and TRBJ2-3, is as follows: EAGVVQSPRYKIIEKKQPVAFWCNPISGHNTLYWYLQNLGQGPELLIRYENEEAVDDSQLPKDRFSAERLKGVDSTLKIQPAELGDSAVYLCASSPILAGVEDTQYFGPGTRLTVL.

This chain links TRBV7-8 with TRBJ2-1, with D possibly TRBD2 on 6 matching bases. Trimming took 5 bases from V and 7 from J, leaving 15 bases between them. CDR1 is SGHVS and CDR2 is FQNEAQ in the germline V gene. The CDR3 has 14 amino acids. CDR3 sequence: CASSRRRVANEQFF. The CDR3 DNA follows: TGTGCCAGCAGCCGGAGGAGGGTGGCGAATGAGCAGTTCTTC.

The CDR3 spells CASSYAGSGANVLTF. The CDR3 coding sequence is TGCGCCAGCAGCTATGCCGGCTCTGGGGCCAACGTCCTGACTTTC. This chain joins TRBV4-3 and TRBJ2-6; no clear D gene. CDR1 is LGHNA and CDR2 is YSLEER in the germline V gene. The CDR3 runs to 15 residues. Trimming left V 5 bases short and J 0 bases short, with 8 bases between.

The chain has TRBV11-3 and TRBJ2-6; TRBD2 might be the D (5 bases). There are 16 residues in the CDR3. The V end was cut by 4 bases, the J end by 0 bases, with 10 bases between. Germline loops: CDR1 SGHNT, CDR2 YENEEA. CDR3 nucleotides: TGTGCCAGCAGCTCCGTCGGGGTCTCTGGGGCCAACGTCCTGACTTTC. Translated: CASSSVGVSGANVLTF. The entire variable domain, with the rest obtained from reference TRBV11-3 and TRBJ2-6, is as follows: EAGVVQSPRYKIIEKKQPVAFWCNPISGHNTLYWYLQNLGQGPELLIRYENEEAVDDSQLPKDRFSAERLKGVDSTLKIQPAELGDSAVYLCASSSVGVSGANVLTFGAGSRLTVL.

The CDR3: CASSLQGHYSGNTIYF. The CDR3 region has the DNA TGTGCCAGCAGCTTGCAGGGACACTACTCTGGAAACACCATATATTTT. The chain is built from TRBV5-4 and TRBJ1-3; a weak D match, TRBD1 (6 bases). The CDR3 totals 16 residues. The V gene lost 1 base and the J gene lost 0 bases, with 11 bases spanning the gap. Germline values: CDR1 SGHNT, CDR2 YYREEE (reference sequence).

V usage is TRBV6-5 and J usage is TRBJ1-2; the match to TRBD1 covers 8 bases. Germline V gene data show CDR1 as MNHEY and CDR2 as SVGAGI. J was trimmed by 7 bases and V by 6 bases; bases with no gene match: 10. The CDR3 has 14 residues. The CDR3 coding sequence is TGTGCCAGCAGGCGACAGGGGAGGGGAGGTGGCTACACCTTC. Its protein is CASRRQGRGGGYTF.

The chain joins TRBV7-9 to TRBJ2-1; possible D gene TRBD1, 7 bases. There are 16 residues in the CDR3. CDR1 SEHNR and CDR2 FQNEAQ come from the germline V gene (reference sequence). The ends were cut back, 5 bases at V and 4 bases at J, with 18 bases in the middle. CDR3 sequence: CASSPIQTGRYNEQFF. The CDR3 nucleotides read TGTGCCAGCAGCCCGATCCAGACAGGGAGGTACAATGAGCAGTTCTTC. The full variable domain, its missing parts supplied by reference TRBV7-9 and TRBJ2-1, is DTGVSQNPRHKITKRGQNVTFRCDPISEHNRLYWYRQTLGQGPEFLTYFQNEAQLEKSRLLSDRFSAERPKGSFSTLEIQRTEQGDSAMYLCASSPIQTGRYNEQFFGPGTRLTVL.

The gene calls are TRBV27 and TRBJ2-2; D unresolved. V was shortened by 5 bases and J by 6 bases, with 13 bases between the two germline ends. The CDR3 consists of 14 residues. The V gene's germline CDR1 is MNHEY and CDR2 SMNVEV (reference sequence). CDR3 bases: TGTGCCAGCAGTCCCCTACTGCTGGCCGGGGAGCTGTTTTTT. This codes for CASSPLLLAGELFF.